The 8 T cell receptor beta chains in this list originate from one sample, sequenced in a study of blood T cells in healthy people across ages. Primed by a sample-barcoded 5' primer and a J-beta primer mix, a second PCR proceeded for 7 to 11 cycles. TCRdb re-called the 5' RACE reads through MiXCR, storing one row per CDR3 protein. The data hold 550,000 to 600,000 distinct CDR3 sequences, with around half observed a single time. The source material was blood. All receptors come from an elderly man in good health.

This clonotype was counted a few times. The chain combines TRBV6-5 with TRBJ1-6; 9 bases match TRBD1. The ends lost 0 bases at V and 10 bases at J; junction bases unmatched: 4. CDR3 size: 15 residues. Germline V lookup: CDR1 MNHEY, CDR2 SVGAGI. The CDR3 is CASSYSGQGASPLHF. CDR3 in DNA: TGTGCCAGCAGTTACTCGGGACAGGGCGCCTCACCCCTCCACTTT.

The chain has TRBV24-1 and TRBJ2-3; a weak D match, TRBD1 (5 bases). There are 20 residues in the CDR3. CDR1 is KGHDR, CDR2 SFDVKD, per germline. V dropped 4 bases and J dropped 4 bases, with 29 bases sitting between them. The DNA of the CDR3 is TGTGCCACCAGTGACAACTCCGCCTCGGACCTTGCAGGGCCGGCAGATACGCAGTATTTT. As protein: CATSDNSASDLAGPADTQYF.

The sample holds one count of this clonotype. The chain links TRBV7-2 to TRBJ2-5, with 15 nucleotides matching TRBD2. The J call may be in error: the DNA end matches TRBJ2-4 better. CDR3 size: 17 residues. Germline CDR1 SGHTA, CDR2 FQGNSA. The chain's CDR3 is CASSPRTSGGAIDIQYF. The CDR3 DNA follows: TGTGCCAGCAGCCCACGGACTAGCGGGGGGGCCATAGACATTCAGTACTTC.

The chain joins TRBV12-3 or TRBV12-4 to TRBJ1-2; the match to TRBD1 covers 9 bases. After removal of 2 bases from V and 8 bases from J, the junction contained 12 bases not matched to a gene. The CDR3 covers 16 residues. CDR3 DNA: TGTGCCAGCAGTTTACCTCCTCGCGGACAGGGGAACGGCTACACCTTC. As protein: CASSLPPRGQGNGYTF.

This clonotype occurred a few times. The rearrangement joins TRBV12-3 or TRBV12-4 to TRBJ1-5; a possible D gene is TRBD1 (5 bases). Trimming left V 3 bases short and J 0 bases short, with 9 bases between. This CDR3 is built from 15 residues. CDR3 DNA: TGTGCCAGCAGTTTGAGCGGGGCTAGCAATCAGCCCCAGCATTTT. It translates to CASSLSGASNQPQHF.

J is TRBJ1-2 and V is TRBV12-5; possible D gene TRBD1, 5 bases. The CDR3 runs to 14 residues. V lost 0 bases to trimming and J lost 8 bases, with 13 bases between them. Germline CDR1 reads LGHNT; CDR2 reads FRNRAP. The CDR3 nucleotides are TGTGCTAGTGGTTTGGTCGGAGGGGCGGGAGGCTACACCTTC. This gives the protein CASGLVGGAGGYTF.

The chain has TRBV7-2 and TRBJ2-7; D unclear. In germline, CDR1 is SGHTA, CDR2 FQGNSA. CDR3 length: 16 amino acids. Trimming took off 5 bases at V and 0 bases at J, with 17 bases between the two ends. CDR3 in amino acids: CASSERWTVLSYEQYF. CDR3 sequence (DNA): TGTGCCAGCAGCGAACGATGGACGGTGCTCTCCTACGAGCAGTACTTC.

This clonotype was counted ten times or more. The V call is TRBV6-6, the J call TRBJ2-4; 9 bases are shared with TRBD1. The CDR3 covers 15 residues. The J segment lost 10 bases and the V segment lost 2 bases, leaving 9 bases of the junction unmatched. Germline CDR1 reads MNHNY; CDR2 reads SVGAGI (reference sequence). This CDR3 is CASSYGGQGGGIQYF. The CDR3 bases are TGTGCCAGCAGTTACGGGGGACAGGGTGGTGGTATTCAGTACTTC.